This T cell receptor beta chain appears in the sequencing data of a study of PD-L1 blockade in urothelial cancer. About the study: Between 0 and 3 prior chemotherapy regimens had been given to patients.

The germline gives CDR1 MGHRA, CDR2 YSYEKL. With V trimmed by 3 bases and J by 1 base, 15 bases remained unmatched. This CDR3 region has 19 residues. Study conclusions and caveats: Patients with below-median pretreatment blood clonality survived longer. Durable benefit was linked to greater 3-week expansion of tumor-associated blood clones.

Details on this clone: Its antigen remains unknown.

Time point noted: peripheral blood 6 weeks after treatment start. Patients were living with locally advanced or metastatic urothelial carcinoma. Using immunoSEQ multiplex PCR, the repertoire was profiled, and TCRdb retains in-frame clones only, with some absent. The table shows roughly 120,000 clones, with under 95% occurring only once. The sample consisted of PBMCs, taken around atezolizumab (anti-PD-L1) treatment. This rearrangement joins TRBV4-1 to TRBJ1-1, with 9 bases aligning to TRBD1. The receptor was derived from a man in his 60s with urothelial cancer. The CDR3 bases are TGCGCCAGCAGCCACCCCGGGACAGGGTATCAAATTGGGAACACTGAAGCTTTCTTT. Its protein product is CASSHPGTGYQIGNTEAFF.